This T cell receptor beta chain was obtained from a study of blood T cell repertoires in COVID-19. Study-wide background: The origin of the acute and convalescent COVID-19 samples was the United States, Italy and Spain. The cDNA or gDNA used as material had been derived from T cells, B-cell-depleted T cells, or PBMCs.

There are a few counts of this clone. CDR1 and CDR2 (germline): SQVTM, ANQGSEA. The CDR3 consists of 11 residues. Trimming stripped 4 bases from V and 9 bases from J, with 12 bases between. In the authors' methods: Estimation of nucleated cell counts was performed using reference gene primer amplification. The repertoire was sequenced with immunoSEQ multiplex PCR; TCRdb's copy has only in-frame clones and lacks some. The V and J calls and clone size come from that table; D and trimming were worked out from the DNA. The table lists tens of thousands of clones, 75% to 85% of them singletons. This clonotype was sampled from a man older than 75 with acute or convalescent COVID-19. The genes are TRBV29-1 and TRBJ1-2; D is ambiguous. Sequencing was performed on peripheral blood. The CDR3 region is CSVVGEKSYTF. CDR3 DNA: TGCAGCGTTGTTGGGGAGAAGAGCTACACCTTC.